This T cell receptor (beta chain) was identified during a study of neurological immune-mediated disorders. The unsorted libraries were produced from 2 million PBMCs held at -80 C. This clonotype appeared once. What it binds is not known. At one of its ends the junction is not consistent with the germline gene, which may arise from a read error. Template-switch 5'RACE cDNA synthesis added a 10-nucleotide unique molecular identifier. Every sequencing run generated in excess of 170 million TCR-beta sequences. These sequences covered 15-18 subjects. TCRdb processed the 5' RACE reads anew with MiXCR; each CDR3 protein has one entry. The sample carries some 38,000 distinct CDR3 sequences, roughly 14% recorded once. This CDR3 region has 14 residues. CDR1 and CDR2 (germline): SGDLS, YYNGEE. Notes on the study in general: The highest TCR clonal expansion occurred in HTLV-1-associated myelopathy; multiple sclerosis fell below healthy controls.

This chain uses TRBV9 with TRBJ1-1, with no clear D. The receptor's source is a woman aged 45-60 years with HTLV-1-associated myelopathy (HAM/TSP). The material sequenced was PBMCs. DNA of the CDR3: TGTGCCAGCAGCGCGGGATGGCCGAACACTGAATCTTTCTTT. Encoded protein: CASSAGWPNTESFF.